The 22 T cell receptor beta chains below were found in one sample sequenced in a study of identical twins listed by TCRdb under 2016. Receptor amplification or capture employed 5' RACE. Instrument used: Illumina HiSeq 2000. The raw public reads went through TCRdb reprocessing: fastp at Q25, MiXCR clone calling, in-frame beta chains kept. Rows with a matching CDR3 protein are joined into one entry that keeps the most common DNA and genes. For this sample the table gives about 890,000 distinct CDR3 sequences, of which roughly 12% were detected only once. The ten largest clones take up 1.5% to 2% of the sample. These same records also appear under a second study, on yellow fever vaccine responses in identical twins.

Sequencing used PBMCs. These receptors came from a woman younger than 35 in good health.

This clonotype was counted between two and nine times. This chain uses TRBV6-1 with TRBJ1-3; 10 bases are a match to TRBD1. CDR3 length equals 15 residues. The germline V gene has CDR1 MNHNS and CDR2 SASEGT. V was clipped by 5 bases and J by 3 bases; unmatched bases: 4. DNA of the CDR3: TGTGCCAGCAGTCCCGGGACAGGGGATGGAAACACCATATATTTT. Translated: CASSPGTGDGNTIYF.

This chain connects TRBV12-3 or TRBV12-4 to TRBJ1-4; D is possibly TRBD1 (5 bases). This CDR3 contains 13 residues. Trimming took 8 bases from V and 10 from J, leaving 17 bases between them. The CDR3 DNA reads TGTGCCAGCGGCCGGGACGGGTCGGGAAAACTGTTTTTT. This gives the protein CASGRDGSGKLFF.

This clonotype was recorded a few times. The J gene is TRBJ1-2, the V gene TRBV7-2; no definite D call. Per the germline V gene, CDR1 is SGHTA and CDR2 is FQGNSA. V dropped 5 bases and J dropped 4 bases, with 17 bases sitting between them. CDR3 size: 15 residues. CDR3: CASSPRPGSGYGYTF. CDR3 DNA sequence: TGTGCCAGCAGCCCCCGTCCCGGGTCGGGCTATGGCTACACCTTC. Variable domain in full (rest from reference TRBV7-2 and TRBJ1-2): GAGVSQSPSNKVTEKGKDVELRCDPISGHTALYWYRQSLGQGLEFLIYFQGNSAPDKSGLPSDRFSAERTGGSVSTLTIQRTQQEDSAVYLCASSPRPGSGYGYTFGSGTRLTVV.

This clonotype appeared a few times. The V call is TRBV5-5, the J call TRBJ1-2; weak D call: TRBD1 (5 bases). The CDR3 is 17 residues long. V lost 2 bases and J lost 4, with 21 bases in between. The germline V gene encodes CDR1 SGHKS and CDR2 YYEKEE (reference sequence). For the CDR3, the DNA is TGTGCCAGCAGCTTTCAGGTCGGGACCCTGGGTACCTATGGCTACACCTTC. It is translated as CASSFQVGTLGTYGYTF.

This clonotype was counted only a few times. J is TRBJ2-1 and V is TRBV2; 8 nucleotides match TRBD1. Trimming took 4 bases from V and 10 from J; bases not matched to a gene: 6. This CDR3 has 13 residues. Germline values: CDR1 SNHLY, CDR2 FYNNEI. CDR3 protein: CASSGQQGGEQFF. The CDR3 coding sequence is TGTGCCAGCAGTGGTCAACAGGGGGGAGAGCAGTTCTTC.

V is TRBV12-3 or TRBV12-4 and J is TRBJ2-3, with D perhaps matching TRBD2 (5 bases). Trimming left V 4 bases short and J 2 bases short, with 19 bases between. The CDR3 runs to 17 residues. The CDR3 sequence is CASSWVPRERITDTQYF. DNA for the CDR3: TGTGCCAGCAGTTGGGTTCCCCGGGAACGTATCACAGATACGCAGTATTTT.

In its sample, this clonotype was seen a few times. This chain uses TRBV4-1 with TRBJ2-6, with D tentatively TRBD1 (5 bases). The CDR3 is 16 residues long. Germline V gene data show CDR1 as MGHRA and CDR2 as YSYEKL. V dropped 0 bases and J dropped 1 base, with 7 bases sitting between them. The CDR3, as DNA: TGCGCCAGCAGCCAAGATAGGGGATCTGGGGCCAACGTCCTGACTTTC. It specifies CASSQDRGSGANVLTF.

The chain is built from TRBV10-3 and TRBJ2-5; D possibly corresponds to TRBD2 (7 bases). Trimming removed 2 bases at V and 4 bases at J, with 8 bases between. CDR3 length: 13 residues. Per the germline V gene, CDR1 is ENHRY and CDR2 is SYGVKD. The CDR3 DNA is TGTGCCATCAGTGAGAGGGGGGGAGAGACCCAGTACTTC. Its translation: CAISERGGETQYF.

The table lists this clonotype with a few counts. The chain employs TRBV20-1 and TRBJ1-2; D gene uncertain. Germline lookup yields CDR1 DFQATT and CDR2 SNEGSKA (reference sequence). V lost 6 bases and J 8 bases, leaving 16 bases between the germline ends. The CDR3 spans 12 residues. The CDR3 region is CSAPLRERGYTF. CDR3 DNA: TGCAGTGCCCCCTTAAGGGAGCGGGGCTACACCTTC.

The genes are TRBV6-5 and TRBJ2-2, with 15 bases fitting TRBD2. The CDR3 consists of 18 residues. Looked up from germline, CDR1 is MNHEY and CDR2 is SVGAGI. The V and J ends lost 2 bases and 5 bases, in that order; junction bases with no gene match: 6. The CDR3, as DNA: TGTGCCAGCAGTTACAGCGTGGGACTAGCGGGAGGAACCGGGGAGCTGTTTTTT. It is translated as CASSYSVGLAGGTGELFF.

This clonotype was seen ten or more times. V gene TRBV27 combines with J gene TRBJ2-3; D perhaps matches TRBD2 (6 bases). Germline CDR1 is MNHEY and CDR2 is SMNVEV (reference sequence). The V end was cut by 5 bases, the J end by 2 bases, with 8 bases between. The CDR3 has 13 residues. The CDR3 sequence: CASSQRATDTQYF. The CDR3 coding sequence is TGTGCCAGCAGTCAGCGGGCCACAGATACGCAGTATTTT.

The V and J genes are TRBV11-1 and TRBJ2-1; 9 nucleotides line up with TRBD2. Germline lookup yields CDR1 SGHAT and CDR2 FQDESV (reference sequence). J gave up 5 bases and V 5 bases, and 22 bases lay outside the gene matches. CDR3 size: 20 residues. DNA for the CDR3: TGTGCCAGCAGCCGTAGGGGGGGACTAGCCGTAGTCCCTACTAACAATGAGCAGTTCTTC. This sequence encodes CASSRRGGLAVVPTNNEQFF.

The rearrangement uses TRBV20-1 and TRBJ2-3, with 8 bases aligning to TRBD2. Germline lookup yields CDR1 DFQATT and CDR2 SNEGSKA (reference sequence). The V and J ends lost 6 bases and 0 bases, in that order; junction bases with no gene match: 8. This CDR3 has 15 residues. CDR3 sequence: CSAPRLASSTDTQYF. The DNA of the CDR3 is TGCAGTGCCCCTCGACTAGCGTCTAGCACAGATACGCAGTATTTT.

This clonotype has only a few counts. The rearrangement uses TRBV6-1 and TRBJ2-1; TRBD2 might be the D (6 bases). CDR1 MNHNS and CDR2 SASEGT come from the germline V gene. Deletions cut 4 bases from V and 2 bases from J, with 18 bases between. The CDR3 spans 17 residues. CDR3 nucleotides: TGTGCCAGCAGTGCCGGGGGTCCGGGGACCACCTACAATGAGCAGTTCTTC. This codes for CASSAGGPGTTYNEQFF.

The V call is TRBV6-1, the J call TRBJ1-2, with D hard to call. The CDR3 is 13 residues long. V shed 1 base and J shed 8 bases, with 11 bases lying between them. CDR1 is MNHNS, CDR2 SASEGT, per germline. The CDR3 DNA is TGTGCCAGCAGTGAAGTTGGAAGCTTGGGCTACACCTTC. Encoded protein: CASSEVGSLGYTF.

This clonotype was found a few times. In nucleotides, the CDR3 is TGTGCCAGCAGCTCCCAGGGTCGAGGTCCCGGGGAGCTGTTTTTT. This sequence encodes CASSSQGRGPGELFF. The chain uses TRBV9 and TRBJ2-2; D is perhaps TRBD1 (5 bases). Germline V CDR1 and CDR2: SGDLS, YYNGEE. V was clipped by 4 bases and J by 6 bases, with 16 bases between them. The CDR3 loop spans 15 amino acids.

DNA of the CDR3: TGTGCCAGCAGCTTAACCCTAGGAACCACCGGGGAGCTGTTTTTT. Translation: CASSLTLGTTGELFF. The chain recombines TRBV7-3 with TRBJ2-2; D unresolved. Trimming removed 0 bases from V and 4 bases from J, with 9 bases in between. The germline gives CDR1 SGHTA, CDR2 FQGTGA. The CDR3 consists of 15 residues.

This clonotype was recorded once. The chain has TRBV14 and TRBJ1-2; D ambiguous. There are 16 residues in the CDR3. Trimming removed 0 bases from V and 6 bases from J, with 17 bases in between. Looked up from germline, CDR1 is SGHDN and CDR2 is FVKESK. DNA for the CDR3: TGTGCCAGCAGCCAAGATTTGACACCCCGTGGGAATGGCTACACCTTC. The encoded protein is CASSQDLTPRGNGYTF.

A few counts support this clonotype. This CDR3 reads CASSVRLNTGELFF. CDR3 bases: TGCGCCAGCAGCGTTCGACTCAACACCGGGGAGCTGTTTTTT. This chain uses TRBV5-1 with TRBJ2-2, with no clear D. Germline V gene lookup returns CDR1 SGHRS and CDR2 YFSETQ. The V gene lost 4 bases and the J gene lost 2 bases, with 9 bases spanning the gap. This CDR3 has 14 amino acids.

This clonotype was detected a few times. This sequence joins TRBV28 and TRBJ2-7; D perhaps matches TRBD1 (6 bases). Trimming removed 3 bases at V and 5 bases at J, with 14 bases between. The CDR3 covers 14 residues. Germline V gene data show CDR1 as MDHEN and CDR2 as SYDVKM. This CDR3 is CASSFFNRENEQYV. The CDR3 region has the DNA TGTGCCAGCAGTTTTTTTAACAGGGAAAACGAGCAGTACGTC.

At least ten counts were recorded for this clonotype. The J gene is TRBJ2-7, the V gene TRBV27; TRBD1 matches 8 bases. The CDR3 runs to 14 residues. V trimming: 2 bases; J trimming: 3 bases; junction bases outside the gene matches: 3. Looked up from germline, CDR1 is MNHEY and CDR2 is SMNVEV (reference sequence). CDR3 loop: CASSLQGANYEQYF. The CDR3 DNA reads as TGTGCCAGCAGTTTACAGGGGGCGAACTACGAGCAGTACTTC.

Comments on this clonotype: A read error may account for a junction end that differs from germline. The V and J genes are TRBV12-3 or TRBV12-4 and TRBJ2-1; 11 nucleotides agree with TRBD2. The CDR3 totals 19 residues. As DNA, the CDR3 is TGTGCCTGCAGTTTAGCGCGCCTAGCGGGGGGCTTCTCCTACAATGAGCAGTTCTTC. Protein product: CACSLARLAGGFSYNEQFF.